These T cell receptor beta chains were read from a single sample in a study of blood T cells in healthy people across ages. Via MiXCR, TCRdb re-called the 5' RACE reads, giving one row per CDR3 protein. The table lists hundreds of thousands of distinct CDR3 sequences, 40% to 65% of them singletons. The specimen was blood. These receptors were collected from a man older than 75 in good health. The CDR3 runs from the conserved cysteine through the conserved F or W. The D gene is left open where the match is weak. Clone sizes are given selectively: once, few, many, or a class where the clone is expanded.

J	V	size	D	CDR3	DNA
TRBJ2-5	TRBV2	few	TRBD1	CASSKTGEGQETQYF	TGTGCCAGCAGTAAAACAGGGGAAGGGCAAGAGACCCAGTACTTC
TRBJ2-7	TRBV10-3	NA	NA	CAISGGGDEQYF	TGTGCCATCAGTGGGGGTGGCGATGAGCAGTACTTC
TRBJ2-1	TRBV5-6	NA	TRBD2	CASSLGRGLAGGNEQFF	TGTGCCAGCAGCCTAGGACGGGGACTAGCGGGAGGGAATGAGCAGTTCTTC
TRBJ2-4	TRBV6-1	NA	NA	CASSEGGTPVDIQYF	TGTGCCAGCAGTGAAGGGGGGACCCCGGTGGACATTCAGTACTTC
TRBJ2-7	TRBV24-1	once	TRBD2	CATSTGLASTYEQYF	TGTGCCACCAGTACCGGACTAGCATCGACCTACGAGCAGTACTTC
TRBJ2-5	TRBV12-3/TRBV12-4	once	NA	CASTPSGWGQETQYF	TGTGCCAGCACCCCTTCGGGTTGGGGGCAAGAGACCCAGTACTTC
TRBJ1-2	TRBV14	NA	TRBD1	CASGPLRGTGQFNYGYTF	TGTGCCAGCGGCCCTCTAAGGGGGACAGGACAGTTTAACTATGGCTACACCTTC
TRBJ1-2	TRBV18	NA	NA	CASSLRDDPYGYTF	TGTGCCAGCTCACTTCGGGACGACCCTTATGGCTACACCTTC
TRBJ1-1	TRBV2	NA	TRBD1	CASSPRGAGAFF	TGTGCCAGCAGTCCCAGGGGGGCGGGAGCTTTCTTT
TRBJ1-2	TRBV15	NA	TRBD1	CATSRDPTGANYGYTF	TGTGCCACCAGCAGAGATCCGACAGGGGCCAACTATGGCTACACCTTC
TRBJ2-5	TRBV5-6	NA	NA	CASSLGTTKQYF	TGTGCCAGCAGCCTCGGGACGACCAAGCAGTACTTC
TRBJ2-5	TRBV12-5	few	TRBD2	CASGFALAGSEETQYF	TGTGCTAGTGGTTTCGCCCTAGCGGGATCTGAGGAGACCCAGTACTTC
TRBJ1-1	TRBV6-1	NA	NA	CASSEGGPNTEAFF	TGTGCCAGCAGTGAGGGGGGTCCGAACACTGAAGCTTTCTTT
TRBJ2-1	TRBV24-1	NA	TRBD2	CATSDPLAGVGNEQFF	TGTGCCACCAGTGATCCACTAGCGGGAGTAGGTAATGAGCAGTTCTTC
TRBJ2-3	TRBV7-3	NA	TRBD2	CASSLGAGAQYF	TGTGCCAGCAGCTTAGGAGCGGGAGCGCAGTATTTT
TRBJ2-4	TRBV29-1	NA	NA	CSVRGPAGEQYF	TGCAGCGTTCGCGGGCCCGCAGGGGAGCAGTACTTC
TRBJ2-3	TRBV29-1	few	NA	CSVEDRGRPSYAYF	TGCAGCGTTGAAGACAGGGGTCGCCCCTCATACGCGTATTTT
TRBJ2-7	TRBV9	NA	NA	CASGSTAYEQYF	TGTGCCAGCGGGAGCACTGCCTACGAGCAGTACTTC
TRBJ2-3	TRBV29-1	few	NA	CSVTGHRYAYF	TGCAGCGTTACGGGGCACAGATACGCGTATTTT
TRBJ2-1	TRBV24-1	once	TRBD2	CATSDPGLGRDNEQFF	TGTGCCACCAGTGACCCGGGACTAGGGCGGGACAATGAGCAGTTCTTC
TRBJ1-2	TRBV19	NA	NA	CASSHGEAGGYTF	TGTGCCAGTAGTCATGGGGAGGCCGGTGGCTACACCTTC
TRBJ2-1	TRBV28	NA	NA	CASVSSLWDEQFF	TGTGCCAGCGTATCTAGTCTCTGGGATGAGCAGTTCTTC
TRBJ2-3	TRBV9	NA	NA	CASTRDSPDTQYF	TGTGCCAGCACCCGGGACTCTCCAGATACGCAGTATTTT
TRBJ2-7	TRBV28	NA	NA	CASSPPGHAYEQYF	TGTGCCAGCAGTCCCCCGGGACACGCCTACGAGCAGTACTTC
TRBJ2-7	TRBV20-1	NA	TRBD1	CSAPPRQGAGYEQYF	TGCAGTGCTCCCCCTCGACAGGGGGCAGGCTACGAGCAGTACTTC
TRBJ2-5	TRBV7-9	few	NA	CASTPWTDQETQYF	TGTGCCAGCACCCCTTGGACGGACCAAGAGACCCAGTACTTC
TRBJ2-5	TRBV4-2	NA	NA	CASSQDTTKETQYF	TGTGCCAGCAGCCAAGATACGACGAAAGAGACCCAGTACTTC
TRBJ1-1	TRBV5-1	NA	NA	CASSTPDRPEAFF	TGCGCCAGCAGCACACCCGACAGGCCCGAAGCTTTCTTT
TRBJ2-7	TRBV28	once	NA	CASNPTTRSYNEQYF	TGTGCCAGCAACCCTACGACCCGCTCCTACAATGAGCAGTACTTC
TRBJ1-6	TRBV20-1	NA	NA	CSAKTGLLSSYNSPLHF	TGCAGTGCTAAGACAGGACTTTTGAGCTCCTATAATTCACCCCTCCACTTT
TRBJ2-1	TRBV3-1	NA	TRBD2	CASSQASGRPTPYNEQFF	TGTGCCAGCAGCCAGGCTAGCGGGAGACCGACGCCCTACAATGAGCAGTTCTTC